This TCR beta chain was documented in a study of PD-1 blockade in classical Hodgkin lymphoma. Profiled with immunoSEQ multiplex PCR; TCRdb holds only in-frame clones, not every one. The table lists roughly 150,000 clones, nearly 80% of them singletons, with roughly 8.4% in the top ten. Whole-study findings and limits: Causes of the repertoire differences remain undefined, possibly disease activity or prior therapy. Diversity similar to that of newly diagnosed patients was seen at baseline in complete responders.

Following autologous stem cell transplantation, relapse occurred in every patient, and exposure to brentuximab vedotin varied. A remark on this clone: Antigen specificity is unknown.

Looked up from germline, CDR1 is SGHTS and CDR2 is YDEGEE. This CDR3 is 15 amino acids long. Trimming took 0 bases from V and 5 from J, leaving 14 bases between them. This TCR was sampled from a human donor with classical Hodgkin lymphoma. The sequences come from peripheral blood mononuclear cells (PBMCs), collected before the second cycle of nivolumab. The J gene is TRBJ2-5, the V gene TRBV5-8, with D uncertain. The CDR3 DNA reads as TGTGCCAGCAGCTTGGAAAGTGGGGTTCGGGAGACCCAGTACTTC. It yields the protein CASSLESGVRETQYF.